This T cell receptor beta chain was sequenced during a study of CD8+CD57+ T cells in acquired aplastic anemia. In the study overall: Sorted CD4+ and CD8+ cells gave a mean 3.2 ug DNA, range roughly 0.18 to 30 ug. Findings of the study overall: Patients and controls shared 25 to 35 CD8+ CDR3 sequences, highly expressed in patients.

The template for TCR beta VDJ and CDR3 sequence profiling was genomic DNA. In TCRdb, the reads were re-called with MiXCR into one record per CDR3 protein. The sample has about 160,000 distinct CDR3 sequences, 40% to 50% seen once. All sequencing subjects had displayed CD8+CD57+ cell expansion on flow cytometry. Severe acquired aplastic anemia was diagnosed in all patients. Germline CDR1 is LGHNA and CDR2 is YNFKEQ. The CDR3 loop spans 15 amino acids. V shed 0 bases and J shed 0 bases, with 9 bases lying between them. Of note for this clonotype: The antigen is unknown.

Sample: sorted CD4+, CD8+, or CD8+CD57+ T cells (not recorded which) from PBMCs. The sequence derives from a human donor with aplastic anemia. The J gene is TRBJ2-7, the V gene TRBV4-2; maybe TRBD2 (6 bases). The DNA for the CDR3 is TGTGCCAGCAGCCAAGAGGGAGGCGGCTCCTACGAGCAGTACTTC. Protein: CASSQEGGGSYEQYF.